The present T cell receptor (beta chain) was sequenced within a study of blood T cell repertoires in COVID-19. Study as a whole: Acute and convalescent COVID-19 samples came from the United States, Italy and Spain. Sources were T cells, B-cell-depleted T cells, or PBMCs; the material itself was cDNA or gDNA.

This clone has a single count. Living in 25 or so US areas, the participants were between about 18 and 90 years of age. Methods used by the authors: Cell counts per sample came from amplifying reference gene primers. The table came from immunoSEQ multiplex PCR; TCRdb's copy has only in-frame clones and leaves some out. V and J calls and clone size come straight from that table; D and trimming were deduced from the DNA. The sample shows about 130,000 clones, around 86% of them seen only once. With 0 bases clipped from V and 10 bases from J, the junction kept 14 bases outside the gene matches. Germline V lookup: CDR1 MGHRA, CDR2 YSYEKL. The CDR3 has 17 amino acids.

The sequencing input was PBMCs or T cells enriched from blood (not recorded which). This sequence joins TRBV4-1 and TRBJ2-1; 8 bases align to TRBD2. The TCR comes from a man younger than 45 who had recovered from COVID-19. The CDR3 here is CASSQDPPGGPGFEQFF. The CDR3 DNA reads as TGCGCCAGCAGCCAAGATCCTCCGGGAGGGCCCGGATTCGAGCAGTTCTTC.